The 5 T cell receptor beta chains reported below all come from one sample, sequenced in a study of T cells after yellow fever vaccination. TCRdb re-called the 5' RACE reads with MiXCR, one entry per CDR3 protein. The table shows fewer than 20,000 distinct CDR3 sequences, with about 4.1% occurring only once. Sequences were derived from PBMCs, either bulk or a sorted T-cell subset (CD4+, CD8+, memory, or dextramer-sorted; not recorded which), sampled 15 days after the yellow fever booster vaccination. All receptors come from a young man who received the YFV17D yellow fever vaccine.

Many counts were recorded for this clonotype. CDR3 region: CSAVSETGQYEQYF. As DNA, the CDR3 is TGCAGTGCTGTTTCTGAGACAGGGCAATACGAGCAGTACTTC. The chain carries TRBV20-1 and TRBJ2-7; 7 nucleotides align to TRBD1. The ends lost 5 bases at V and 4 bases at J; junction bases unmatched: 11. Looked up from germline, CDR1 is DFQATT and CDR2 is SNEGSKA (reference sequence). The CDR3 extends over 14 amino acids.

This clonotype was observed many times. J is TRBJ1-2 and V is TRBV7-9, with 7 bases that match TRBD1. Germline trimming cut 6 bases from V and 3 bases from J; bases unmatched to any gene: 7. The germline V gene encodes CDR1 SEHNR and CDR2 FQNEAQ (reference sequence). There are 14 residues in the CDR3. CDR3 protein: CASRPPGGYYGYTF. Written as DNA, the CDR3 is TGTGCCAGCAGGCCACCAGGGGGGTACTATGGCTACACCTTC.

This clonotype was observed at least ten times. The chain joins TRBV20-1 to TRBJ2-3; D unclear. The CDR3 covers 13 residues. Germline V gene lookup returns CDR1 DFQATT and CDR2 SNEGSKA (reference sequence). Trimming pared 0 bases from V and 2 bases from J, leaving 6 bases between. CDR3 nucleotides: TGCAGTGCTAGAGACGGAACCACAGATACGCAGTATTTT. As protein: CSARDGTTDTQYF.

This clonotype was seen ten or more times. This chain joins TRBV29-1 and TRBJ1-4, with D hard to call. V was cut by 5 bases and J by 4 bases, with 17 bases left in between. Germline V lookup: CDR1 SQVTM, CDR2 ANQGSEA. This CDR3 is built from 15 residues. CDR3 in amino acids: CSVCDPLVGNEKLFF. The CDR3 DNA reads as TGCAGCGTTTGTGACCCTCTTGTTGGTAATGAAAAACTGTTTTTT.

This clonotype was counted many times. A read error may account for a junction end that differs from germline. This chain links TRBV6-5 with TRBJ2-5; the match to TRBD2 covers 7 bases. The germline V gene encodes CDR1 MNHEY and CDR2 SVGAGI. This CDR3 is built from 13 residues. The CDR3 nucleotides are TGTGCCAGCAGTCCGGGACTACAAGAGCCCCAGTACTTC. This gives the protein CASSPGLQEPQYF.